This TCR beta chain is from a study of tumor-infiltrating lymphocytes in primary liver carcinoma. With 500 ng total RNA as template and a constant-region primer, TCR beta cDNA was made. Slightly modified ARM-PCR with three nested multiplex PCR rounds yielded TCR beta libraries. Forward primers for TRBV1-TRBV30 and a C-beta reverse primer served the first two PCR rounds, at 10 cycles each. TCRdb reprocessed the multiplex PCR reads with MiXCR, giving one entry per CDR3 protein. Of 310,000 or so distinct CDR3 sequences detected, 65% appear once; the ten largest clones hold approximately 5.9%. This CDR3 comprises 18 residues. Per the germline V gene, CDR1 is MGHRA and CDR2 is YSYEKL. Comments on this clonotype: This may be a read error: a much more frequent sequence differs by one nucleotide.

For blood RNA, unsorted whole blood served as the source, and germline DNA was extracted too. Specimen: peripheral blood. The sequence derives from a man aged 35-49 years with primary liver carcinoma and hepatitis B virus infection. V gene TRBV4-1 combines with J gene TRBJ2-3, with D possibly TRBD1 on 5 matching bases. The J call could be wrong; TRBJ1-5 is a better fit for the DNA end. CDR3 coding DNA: TGCGCCAGCAGCCATCCCATGGGACTAGCGGGAGTCCCAGATACGCAGCATTTT. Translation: CASSHPMGLAGVPDTQHF.